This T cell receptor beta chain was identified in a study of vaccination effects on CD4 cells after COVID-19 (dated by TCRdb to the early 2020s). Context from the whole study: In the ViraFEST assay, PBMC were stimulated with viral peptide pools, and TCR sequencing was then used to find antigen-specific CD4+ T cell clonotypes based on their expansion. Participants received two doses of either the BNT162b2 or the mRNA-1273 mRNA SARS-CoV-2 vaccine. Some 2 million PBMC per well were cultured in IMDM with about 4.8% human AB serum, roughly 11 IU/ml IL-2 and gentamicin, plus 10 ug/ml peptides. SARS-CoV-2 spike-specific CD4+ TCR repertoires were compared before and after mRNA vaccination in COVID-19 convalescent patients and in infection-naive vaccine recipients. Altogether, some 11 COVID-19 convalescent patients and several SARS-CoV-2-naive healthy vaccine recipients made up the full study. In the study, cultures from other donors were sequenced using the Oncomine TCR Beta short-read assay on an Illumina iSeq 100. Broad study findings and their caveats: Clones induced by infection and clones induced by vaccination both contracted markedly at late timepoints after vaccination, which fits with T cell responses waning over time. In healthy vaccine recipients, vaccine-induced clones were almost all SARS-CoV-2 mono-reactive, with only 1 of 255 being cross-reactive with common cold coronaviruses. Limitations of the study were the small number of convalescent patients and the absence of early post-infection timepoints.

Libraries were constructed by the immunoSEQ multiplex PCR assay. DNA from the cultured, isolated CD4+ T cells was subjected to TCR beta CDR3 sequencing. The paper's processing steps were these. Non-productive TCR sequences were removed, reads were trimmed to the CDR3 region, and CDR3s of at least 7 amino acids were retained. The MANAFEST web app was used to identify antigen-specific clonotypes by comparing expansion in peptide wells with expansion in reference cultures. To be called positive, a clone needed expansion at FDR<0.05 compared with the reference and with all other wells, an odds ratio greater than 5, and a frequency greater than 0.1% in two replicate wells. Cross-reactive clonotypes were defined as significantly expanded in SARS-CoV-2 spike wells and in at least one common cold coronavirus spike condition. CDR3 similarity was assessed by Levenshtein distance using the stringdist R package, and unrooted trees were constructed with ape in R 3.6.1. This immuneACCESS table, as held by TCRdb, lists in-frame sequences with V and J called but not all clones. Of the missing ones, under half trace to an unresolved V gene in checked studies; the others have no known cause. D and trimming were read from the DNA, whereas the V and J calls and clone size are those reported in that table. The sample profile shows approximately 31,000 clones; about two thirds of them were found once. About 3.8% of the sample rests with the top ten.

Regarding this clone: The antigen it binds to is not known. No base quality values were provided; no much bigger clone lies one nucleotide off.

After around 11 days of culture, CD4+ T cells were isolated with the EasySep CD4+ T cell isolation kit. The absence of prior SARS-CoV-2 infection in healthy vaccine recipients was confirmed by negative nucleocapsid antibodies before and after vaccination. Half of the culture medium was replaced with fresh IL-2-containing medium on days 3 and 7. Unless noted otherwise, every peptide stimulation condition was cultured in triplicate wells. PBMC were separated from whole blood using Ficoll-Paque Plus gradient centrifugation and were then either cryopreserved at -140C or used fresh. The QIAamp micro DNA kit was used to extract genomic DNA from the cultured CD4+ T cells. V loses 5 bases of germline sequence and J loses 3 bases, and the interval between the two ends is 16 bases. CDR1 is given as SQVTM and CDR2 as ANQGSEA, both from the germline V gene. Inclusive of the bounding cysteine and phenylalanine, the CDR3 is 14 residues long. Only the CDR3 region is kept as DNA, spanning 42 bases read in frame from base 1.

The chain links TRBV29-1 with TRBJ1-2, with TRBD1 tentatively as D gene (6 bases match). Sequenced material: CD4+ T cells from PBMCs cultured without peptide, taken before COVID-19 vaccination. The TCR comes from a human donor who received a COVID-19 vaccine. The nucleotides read TGCAGCGTTCCCCGCGGGGGGCAGGACTATGGCTACACCTTC. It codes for CSVPRGGQDYGYTF. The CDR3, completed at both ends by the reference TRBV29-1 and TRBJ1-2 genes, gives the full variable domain SAVISQKPSRDICQRGTSLTIQCQVDSQVTMMFWYRQQPGQSLTLIATANQGSEATYESGFVIDKFPISRPNLTFSTLTVSNMSPEDSSIYLCSVPRGGQDYGYTFGSGTRLTVV.